This record covers a single T cell receptor (beta chain). Its antigen is currently unknown. The observed sequence ends 3 residues before the CDR3 terminus, with the missing tail filled in from the germline J gene. The protocol was immunoSEQ multiplex PCR, while the TCRdb copy is restricted to in-frame clones and leaves out a portion. The listing records several thousand clones. This sample was included in a study of Tregs in tolerant kidney transplant recipients. Recipients received nonmyeloablative bone marrow transplants from related graft donors, with transient mixed chimerism. The V gene end was trimmed by 10 bases and the J gene end by 9 bases; junction bases not matched to a gene: 12. CDR1 MNHEY and CDR2 SVGEGT come from the germline V gene. CDR3 length equals 13 residues. General study findings and limits: Changing PCR primers prevented nucleotide comparison between some patients' samples.

This sequence joins TRBV6-2 or TRBV6-3 and TRBJ2-1; 7 bases fit TRBD1. This TCR was recovered from a human patient who received a combined kidney and bone marrow transplant. A subset of T cells may come from the graft donor. This sample comprised CD8+ T cells from blood (PBMCs), obtained 12 months after the transplant. The CDR3 region is CATETGPGREQFF. The sequenced CDR3 bases are TGTGCCACCGAGACAGGGCCCGGTCGTGAG.